This section outlines one T cell receptor (beta chain) sequence together with its context. Only in-frame clones appear in the TCRdb table, and some are missing; sequencing was by immunoSEQ multiplex PCR. The sample yields around 100,000 clones, around 86% seen once. The source of the sample is a study of blood T cell repertoires in COVID-19. Overall study: The United States, Italy and Spain supplied acute and convalescent COVID-19 samples. Sources were T cells, B-cell-depleted T cells, or PBMCs; the material itself was cDNA or gDNA.

Deletions cut 5 bases from V and 4 bases from J, with 6 bases between. CDR1 is SEHNR and CDR2 is FQNEAQ in the germline V gene (reference sequence). The CDR3 is made up of 12 amino acids. The Seattle site enrolled patients during active infection and followed them longitudinally. The source of this sequence is a man in his 60s with COVID-19, enrolled during active disease. The sample was peripheral blood. The chain joins TRBV7-9 to TRBJ1-5; no clear D gene. The CDR3 DNA reads TGTGCCAGCAGCGTATTAAATCAGCCCCAGCATTTT. As protein: CASSVLNQPQHF.